Listed here are 3 T cell receptor beta chains from one sample, sequenced in a study of cytomegalovirus exposure and HLA in healthy donors. The PCR made use of 60 Vbeta and 13 Jbeta primers. Method: immunoSEQ multiplex PCR; TCRdb's copy keeps in-frame clones and lacks some. The sample has 200,000 or so clones, 70% seen once. The specimen sequenced was PBMCs. Receptor source: a man in his forties in good health and CMV-seropositive.

The chain joins TRBV7-9 to TRBJ1-3; a possible D gene is TRBD1 (6 bases). The germline V gene has CDR1 SEHNR and CDR2 FQNEAQ (reference sequence). This CDR3 comprises 16 residues. V gave up 7 bases and J gave up 0 bases, with 16 bases separating them. CDR3: CASTGGVRTSGNTIYF. The DNA of the CDR3 is TGTGCCAGCACGGGGGGCGTCCGTACCTCTGGAAACACCATATATTTT.

As for this clone: Here the CDR3 omits its conserved ending phenylalanine or tryptophan, so a read error is the likely source. The chain links TRBV4-1 to TRBJ2-2; tentative D call: TRBD1 (6 bases). Deletions cut 4 bases from V and 10 bases from J, with 13 bases between. CDR3 length equals 13 residues. Germline V CDR1 and CDR2: MGHRA, YSYEKL. Written as DNA, the CDR3 is TGCGCCAGCAGCCCACCAGGGGTGGAGGAGCTGTTTCTT. Protein: CASSPPGVEELFL.

The rearrangement uses TRBV7-9 and TRBJ1-1; a weak D match, TRBD1 (6 bases). This CDR3 spans 15 amino acids. Germline V lookup: CDR1 SEHNR, CDR2 FQNEAQ (reference sequence). V shed 1 base and J shed 1 base, with 10 bases lying between them. The CDR3 DNA reads TGTGCCAGCAGCTTAGATGGCAGGGGGAACACTGAAGCTTTCTTT. Amino acid sequence: CASSLDGRGNTEAFF.